Following are 21 T cell receptor beta chains from one sample sequenced in a study of blood T cells in healthy people across ages. The second PCR ran roughly 7 to 12 cycles with a sample-barcoded 5' primer and J-beta primers. TCRdb reprocessed the 5' RACE reads via MiXCR and lists one record per CDR3 protein. The sample lists 1.2 million to 1.5 million distinct CDR3 sequences; 59% were seen once. The sample comprised blood. The receptor set was obtained from a man younger than 35 in good health.

This clonotype showed up just a few times. The rearrangement joins TRBV25-1 to TRBJ2-5; weak D call: TRBD1 (6 bases). Germline assignment: CDR1 MGHDK and CDR2 SYGVNS. The germline V and J ends were trimmed by 3 bases and 5 bases, with 16 bases remaining between them. This CDR3 region has 15 residues. In DNA, the CDR3 is TGTGCCAGCAGTGACCCCCAGGGGCTTGGGGAGACCCAGTACTTC. As protein: CASSDPQGLGETQYF.

The J gene is TRBJ2-3, the V gene TRBV12-3 or TRBV12-4, with D perhaps matching TRBD1 or TRBD2 (7 bases each). This CDR3 has 16 residues. V was shortened by 2 bases and J by 7 bases, with 19 bases between the two germline ends. The CDR3 DNA reads TGTGCCAGCAGTTTACAGGGGGGGATTGGCGTATATACGCAGTATTTT. Translated, it gives CASSLQGGIGVYTQYF.

The chain carries TRBV27 and TRBJ1-6, with D possibly matching TRBD1 (6 bases). Trimming took off 3 bases at V and 3 bases at J, with 12 bases between the two ends. The CDR3 spans 16 residues. Germline loops: CDR1 MNHEY, CDR2 SMNVEV (reference sequence). This CDR3 is CASSFAGGSYNSPLHF. Here the CDR3 DNA reads TGTGCCAGCAGTTTCGCGGGGGGCAGCTATAATTCACCCCTCCACTTT.

The V call is TRBV11-2, the J call TRBJ2-7; no definite D call. CDR3 length: 14 amino acids. The germline gives CDR1 SGHAT, CDR2 FQNNGV. Trimming removed 5 bases at V and 3 bases at J, with 14 bases between. The CDR3 DNA is TGTGCCAGCAGCCCTAATCCCAGCAACTACGAGCAGTACTTC. It codes for CASSPNPSNYEQYF.

This chain uses TRBV12-3 or TRBV12-4 with TRBJ2-7; 8 nucleotides match TRBD1. The length of the CDR3 is 16 residues. Trimming cost V 0 bases and J 2 bases; bases outside gene matches: 6. The CDR3 spells CASSLAINRGTYEQYF. CDR3 DNA sequence: TGTGCCAGCAGTTTAGCCATAAACAGGGGGACCTACGAGCAGTACTTC.

Of note for this clonotype: A junction end diverges from the germline sequence, so it may reflect a read error. The J gene is TRBJ2-7, the V gene TRBV27, with TRBD2 as a possible D gene (5 bases). The germline V gene has CDR1 MNHEY and CDR2 SMNVEV (reference sequence). CDR3 length: 12 residues. The CDR3 DNA reads as TGTGCCTGCAGTCCGGCCGGGGTGGAGCAGTACTTC. It yields the protein CACSPAGVEQYF.

The chain uses TRBV5-6 and TRBJ1-1, with D possibly matching TRBD1 (5 bases). The CDR3 spans 15 residues. V was trimmed by 4 bases and J by 2 bases, leaving 15 bases between them. Germline CDR1 is SGHDT and CDR2 is YYEEEE. The CDR3, as DNA: TGTGCCAGCAGCGAGACAGCAGTCTCAAACACTGAAGCTTTCTTT. Its translation: CASSETAVSNTEAFF.

This clonotype was picked up a small number of times. J is TRBJ2-7 and V is TRBV6-6; 7 bases are a match to TRBD2. V gave up 6 bases and J gave up 6 bases; unmatched junction bases: 5. The CDR3 loop spans 12 amino acids. Germline CDR1 and CDR2: MNHNY and SVGAGI (reference sequence). CDR3 amino acids: CASSNRLAEQYF. The CDR3 region has the DNA TGTGCCAGCAGCAACCGACTAGCCGAGCAGTACTTC.

Worth noting for this clonotype: A junction end diverges from the germline sequence, so it may reflect a read error. The V call is TRBV25-1, the J call TRBJ1-2; D not certain. Germline loops: CDR1 MGHDK, CDR2 SYGVNS. CDR3 length: 15 amino acids. CDR3 amino acids: CASSEYEGGPYGYIF. CDR3 coding DNA: TGTGCCAGCAGTGAATATGAAGGAGGACCCTATGGCTACATCTTC.

This clonotype came up once. A junction end diverges from the germline sequence, so it may reflect a read error. The chain joins TRBV15 to TRBJ2-3, with 8 bases that match TRBD1. CDR3 size: 14 residues. The germline V gene encodes CDR1 LNHNV and CDR2 YYDKDF (reference sequence). In nucleotides, the CDR3 is TGTGCCACCAGCAGAGCATCAGGGACAGGTACGCAGTATTTT. Encoded protein: CATSRASGTGTQYF.

V is TRBV9 and J is TRBJ2-5; no definite D call. Trimming took off 0 bases at V and 5 bases at J, with 11 bases between the two ends. CDR3 size: 14 residues. Germline CDR1 is SGDLS and CDR2 is YYNGEE. In nucleotides, the CDR3 is TGTGCCAGCAGCGTAGAAGTGATTCAGGAGACCCAGTACTTC. Amino acids: CASSVEVIQETQYF.

This clonotype was counted only a few times. The CDR3 sequence: CLGTGSYERYF. The CDR3 region has the DNA TGTCTGGGGACGGGTTCCTACGAGCGGTACTTC. V usage is TRBV7-9 and J usage is TRBJ2-5; either TRBD1 or TRBD2 may fit D (5 bases each). This CDR3 is built from 11 residues. From germline, CDR1 is SEHNR and CDR2 FQNEAQ (reference sequence).

This clonotype has only one observation. The CDR3 DNA reads as TGTGCCAGCAGCTTAGACAGGTGGAGAATTTACGAGCAGTTCTTC. It translates to CASSLDRWRIYEQFF. The V call is TRBV7-2, the J call TRBJ2-1, with D possibly being TRBD1 (5 bases). The V end was cut by 1 base, the J end by 10 bases, with 17 bases between. The CDR3 spans 15 residues. Per germline, CDR1 SGHTA and CDR2 FQGNSA.

This clonotype has only a few counts. The rearrangement links TRBV15 to TRBJ2-1; 8 nucleotides align to TRBD2. This CDR3 contains 20 residues. Trimming at V came to 0 bases and at J to 2 bases, leaving 15 bases not matched to a gene. Germline CDR1 reads LNHNV; CDR2 reads YYDKDF (reference sequence). The CDR3 here is CATSREGRRVTGGPYNEQFF. DNA of the CDR3: TGTGCCACCAGCAGAGAGGGGAGGAGGGTAACGGGAGGGCCCTACAATGAGCAGTTCTTC.

The genes are TRBV20-1 and TRBJ2-5; TRBD2 agrees at 7 bases. This CDR3 is 15 amino acids long. Trimming removed 5 bases from V and 11 bases from J; junction bases left unmatched: 20. Germline loops: CDR1 DFQATT, CDR2 SNEGSKA (reference sequence). The CDR3 coding sequence is TGCAGTGCTCAAAGATTAGCGGGTACCTACAATGAGCAGTACTTC. Protein product: CSAQRLAGTYNEQYF.

This clonotype has just one count. The rearrangement links TRBV20-1 to TRBJ2-1, with a possible D match to TRBD1 (6 bases). Trimming stripped 8 bases from V and 12 bases from J, with 29 bases between. Germline CDR1 and CDR2: DFQATT and SNEGSKA (reference sequence). This CDR3 contains 15 residues. The CDR3 DNA follows: TGCAGTACGGGAAGGGGTAGGGGGTTTGAAAAGTCGCAGTTCTTC. This gives the protein CSTGRGRGFEKSQFF.

The chain couples TRBV28 to TRBJ1-1, with TRBD1 as a possible D gene (5 bases). V shed 7 bases and J shed 4 bases, with 16 bases lying between them. This CDR3 comprises 14 residues. Germline CDR1 MDHEN, CDR2 SYDVKM. In DNA, the CDR3 is TGTGCCAGCAACGAAATGGGGGTGATCACTGAAGCTTTCTTT. Its translation: CASNEMGVITEAFF. Based on the CDR3 plus reference TRBV28 and TRBJ1-1, the full variable domain is DVKVTQSSRYLVKRTGEKVFLECVQDMDHENMFWYRQDPGLGLRLIYFSYDVKMKEKGDIPEGYSVSREKKERFSLILESASTNQTSMYLCASNEMGVITEAFFGQGTRLTVV.

The J gene is TRBJ2-2, the V gene TRBV7-9; 11 nucleotides agree with TRBD1. V shed 3 bases and J 4 bases; nucleotides not matched to a gene: 10. Germline values: CDR1 SEHNR, CDR2 FQNEAQ (reference sequence). The CDR3 loop spans 18 amino acids. CDR3 nucleotide sequence: TGTGCCAGCAGCTTCAACGGACAGGGGGCTATCGGCACCGGGGAGCTGTTTTTT. Translating it yields CASSFNGQGAIGTGELFF. Drawing the rest from reference TRBV7-9 and TRBJ2-2, the complete variable domain is DTGVSQNPRHKITKRGQNVTFRCDPISEHNRLYWYRQTLGQGPEFLTYFQNEAQLEKSRLLSDRFSAERPKGSFSTLEIQRTEQGDSAMYLCASSFNGQGAIGTGELFFGEGSRLTVL.

V and J are TRBV5-4 and TRBJ2-1; 7 nucleotides agree with TRBD2. This CDR3 is built from 14 residues. V lost 0 bases, J lost 7 bases, and 4 bases stayed unmatched. Germline CDR1 SGHNT, CDR2 YYREEE (reference sequence). For the CDR3, the DNA is TGTGCCAGCAGCTTGGTGTCTAGCGGAAATGAGCAGTTCTTC. This codes for CASSLVSSGNEQFF.

This clonotype appeared a few times. The V call is TRBV25-1, the J call TRBJ2-2; D gene ambiguous. V was clipped by 8 bases and J by 6 bases, with 16 bases between them. Per germline, CDR1 MGHDK and CDR2 SYGVNS. The CDR3 contains 14 residues. The CDR3 DNA follows: TGTGCCAGCCACCCTTCCGGGTCTTCCGGGGAGCTGTTTTTT. It encodes CASHPSGSSGELFF.

The table lists this clonotype with a count of one. The chain joins TRBV20-1 to TRBJ2-5, with TRBD2 identical over 12 bases. Matching the DNA end better, TRBJ2-7 makes the J call doubtful. The CDR3 length is 15 residues. CDR1 is DFQATT and CDR2 is SNEGSKA in the germline V gene (reference sequence). The CDR3 sequence: CSARDLAGGPNEQYF. The CDR3 nucleotides read TGCAGTGCTAGGGATCTAGCGGGAGGGCCCAACGAGCAGTACTTC.